Below are 32 T cell receptor beta chains sequenced from a single sample in a study of blood T cell repertoires in COVID-19. The method was immunoSEQ multiplex PCR; TCRdb's version includes in-frame clones alone and lacks a portion of them. The sample shows 98,000 or so clones, 70% to 90% of them seen only once. The source material was peripheral blood. The origin of the receptors is a human donor in a cohort sampled during active COVID-19.

The rearrangement uses TRBV6-5 and TRBJ1-2; D perhaps matches TRBD1 (6 bases). Trimming pared 5 bases from V and 7 bases from J, leaving 14 bases between. Germline-derived CDR1 and CDR2 are MNHEY and SVGAGI. The CDR3 sequence is 13 residues long. The CDR3 is CASSREGGAGYTF. DNA of the CDR3: TGTGCCAGCAGTAGGGAAGGGGGGGCTGGCTACACCTTC.

In its sample, this clone was seen once. The chain uses TRBV4-1 and TRBJ1-2, with D uncertain. The CDR3 is 15 residues long. The germline V and J ends were trimmed by 0 bases and 8 bases, with 16 bases remaining between them. Germline V gene sequence: CDR1 MGHRA, CDR2 YSYEKL. CDR3 amino acids: CASSQDPRRIGGYTF. CDR3 coding DNA: TGCGCCAGCAGCCAAGATCCCCGGAGGATAGGAGGCTACACCTTC.

V and J are TRBV5-1 and TRBJ2-5, with D possibly matching TRBD1 (5 bases). CDR3 size: 15 residues. CDR1 and CDR2 (germline): SGHRS, YFSETQ. V was pared by 1 base and J by 10 bases, with 20 bases between. DNA of the CDR3: TGCGCCAGCAGCTTGTCGGGCTACTCTCAGGGTGGCCAGTACTTC. Amino acid sequence: CASSLSGYSQGGQYF.

The chain carries TRBV28 and TRBJ1-5; 11 nucleotides agree with TRBD1. CDR1 is MDHEN, CDR2 SYDVKM, per germline. The length of the CDR3 is 16 residues. Unmatched junction bases numbered 13, after V lost 6 bases and J lost 9 bases. The CDR3 loop reads CASRPLGTGGKGPQHF. The CDR3 coding sequence is TGTGCCAGCAGACCTCTCGGGACAGGGGGGAAGGGGCCCCAGCATTTT. Full variable domain (remainder filled in from reference TRBV28 and TRBJ1-5): DVKVTQSSRYLVKRTGEKVFLECVQDMDHENMFWYRQDPGLGLRLIYFSYDVKMKEKGDIPEGYSVSREKKERFSLILESASTNQTSMYLCASRPLGTGGKGPQHFGDGTRLSIL.

The V gene is TRBV20-1, the J gene TRBJ2-5; D is uncertain. V was clipped by 3 bases and J by 7 bases, with 12 bases between them. This CDR3 spans 12 amino acids. Germline CDR1 reads DFQATT; CDR2 reads SNEGSKA (reference sequence). In nucleotides, the CDR3 is TGCAGTGCTAGTTTCCACTCGGGGACCCAGTACTTC. Protein sequence: CSASFHSGTQYF.

The V gene is TRBV7-9, the J gene TRBJ2-3; the match to TRBD2 covers 7 bases. The CDR3 contains 18 residues. V was pared by 3 bases and J by 5 bases, with 17 bases of the junction left unmatched. The germline gives CDR1 SEHNR, CDR2 FQNEAQ (reference sequence). DNA for the CDR3: TGTGCCAGCAGCTTCGGGCGCGTCGGGAGGAAAGGGGAAGATACGCAGTATTTT. Amino acids: CASSFGRVGRKGEDTQYF.

The V call is TRBV5-1, the J call TRBJ1-4; D remains unclear. The CDR3 loop spans 17 amino acids. With 0 bases removed from V and 8 bases from J, the gap between germline ends came to 20 bases. Germline V gives CDR1 SGHRS, CDR2 YFSETQ. For the CDR3, the DNA is TGCGCCAGCAGCTTGGGCGGTAGCACCACCAGGAGGGAAAAACTGTTTTTT. The encoded protein is CASSLGGSTTRREKLFF.

The chain couples TRBV5-4 to TRBJ2-7; 9 bases are shared with TRBD1. Trimming at V came to 4 bases and at J to 4 bases, leaving 3 bases not matched to a gene. The CDR3 totals 13 residues. The germline V gene encodes CDR1 SGHNT and CDR2 YYREEE (reference sequence). Written as DNA, the CDR3 is TGTGCCAGCAGCAGGACAGGGGATTACGAGCAGTACTTC. Protein: CASSRTGDYEQYF.

The chain employs TRBV29-1 and TRBJ2-7; perhaps TRBD2 as D (5 bases). V lost 6 bases, J lost 3 bases, and 15 bases lay in between. The CDR3 sequence is 13 residues long. Germline V CDR1 and CDR2: SQVTM, ANQGSEA. CDR3 bases: TGCAGCGTCGTCGGGGATAGTCGCTACGAGCAGTACTTC. This codes for CSVVGDSRYEQYF.

The chain combines TRBV3-1 (or the pseudogene TRBV3-2) with TRBJ2-1, with D perhaps matching TRBD2 (7 bases). V dropped 0 bases and J dropped 10 bases, with 16 bases sitting between them. CDR3 length: 15 residues. Germline V CDR1 and CDR2: LGHDT, YNNKEL (reference sequence). CDR3 sequence: CASSQDVVGGREQFF. The CDR3 DNA reads TGTGCCAGCAGCCAAGACGTCGTGGGGGGGCGCGAGCAGTTCTTC.

The gene calls are TRBV5-1 and TRBJ2-5; TRBD2 might be the D (6 bases). The CDR3 length is 11 residues. Germline CDR1 SGHRS, CDR2 YFSETQ. V dropped 4 bases and J dropped 5 bases, with 6 bases sitting between them. CDR3 loop: CASSAGETQYF. The CDR3, as DNA: TGCGCCAGCAGCGCGGGGGAGACCCAGTACTTC.

The chain is built from TRBV4-1 and TRBJ1-2, with D perhaps TRBD1 (5 bases). The germline CDR1 and CDR2 sequences are MGHRA and YSYEKL. Trimming pared 0 bases from V and 6 bases from J, leaving 14 bases between. The CDR3 covers 15 residues. DNA for the CDR3: TGCGCCAGCAGCCAAGATTTCACAGGCACAGATGGCTACACCTTC. It specifies CASSQDFTGTDGYTF.

This sequence joins TRBV10-3 and TRBJ1-3, with 12 nucleotides matching TRBD1. J was trimmed by 4 bases and V by 6 bases; bases with no gene match: 13. Germline V gives CDR1 ENHRY, CDR2 SYGVKD. There are 18 residues in the CDR3. The CDR3 DNA reads as TGTGCCATCAGGACCGGGACAGGGGGCCGCCGGGAGGGAAACACCATATATTTT. Its protein product is CAIRTGTGGRREGNTIYF.

The genes are TRBV5-5 and TRBJ2-3; D is uncertain. Germline V gene data show CDR1 as SGHKS and CDR2 as YYEKEE (reference sequence). V lost 6 bases and J 4 bases, leaving 12 bases between the germline ends. This CDR3 region has 13 residues. CDR3 region: CASTLDWPDTQYF. CDR3 sequence (DNA): TGTGCCAGCACCCTCGACTGGCCAGATACGCAGTATTTT. The full variable domain, completed using reference TRBV5-5 and TRBJ2-3, is DAGVTQSPTHLIKTRGQQVTLRCSPISGHKSVSWYQQVLGQGPQFIFQYYEKEERGRGNFPDRFSARQFPNYSSELNVNALLLGDSALYLCASTLDWPDTQYFGPGTRLTVL.

This clone occurred once. This chain links TRBV9 with TRBJ2-1; maybe TRBD2 (6 bases). This CDR3 spans 15 amino acids. Germline assignment: CDR1 SGDLS and CDR2 YYNGEE. Trimming cost V 3 bases and J 1 base, with 11 bases left between them. For the CDR3, the DNA is TGTGCCAGCAGCGCCCGGGAGAAGTCCTACAATGAGCAGTTCTTC. This encodes CASSAREKSYNEQFF.

The rearrangement uses TRBV2 and TRBJ1-4, with D unresolved. Germline V gives CDR1 SNHLY, CDR2 FYNNEI. This CDR3 is built from 13 residues. Trimming removed 6 bases at V and 8 bases at J, with 13 bases between. The DNA for the CDR3 is TGTGCCAGCAGGGTGGGCGTTGTCGAAAAACTGTTTTTT. Translating it yields CASRVGVVEKLFF.

This clone was counted once. This rearrangement joins TRBV7-9 to TRBJ2-2; TRBD2 matches at 8 bases. The CDR3 runs 15 residues. Germline lookup yields CDR1 SEHNR and CDR2 FQNEAQ (reference sequence). The junction had 5 bases not matched to a gene; V was cut back by 5 bases and J by 3 bases. The CDR3 region is CASSAGLDHTGELFF. Written as DNA, the CDR3 is TGTGCCAGCAGCGCGGGACTAGACCACACCGGGGAGCTGTTTTTT.

This clone was seen only once. The chain couples TRBV5-4 to TRBJ2-3; 8 bases agree with TRBD2. CDR1 is SGHNT and CDR2 is YYREEE in the germline V gene (reference sequence). This CDR3 comprises 15 residues. Trimming took 1 base from V and 3 from J; bases not matched to a gene: 4. This CDR3 is CASSLKSGGTDTQYF. For the CDR3, the DNA is TGTGCCAGCAGCTTGAAAAGCGGGGGTACAGATACGCAGTATTTT. The full variable domain, in which reference TRBV5-4 and TRBJ2-3 provide the parts outside the CDR3, is ETGVTQSPTHLIKTRGQQVTLRCSSQSGHNTVSWYQQALGQGPQFIFQYYREEENGRGNFPPRFSGLQFPNYSSELNVNALELDDSALYLCASSLKSGGTDTQYFGPGTRLTVL.

This chain links TRBV7-8 with TRBJ2-3; 13 positions agree with TRBD2. V lost 2 bases and J lost 4; bases outside the gene matches: 18. CDR3 length: 21 amino acids. Germline V CDR1 and CDR2: SGHVS, FQNEAQ. CDR3 residues: CASSLYSRRRTSGGASDTQYF. Written as DNA, the CDR3 is TGTGCCAGCAGCTTATATAGCCGCCGCCGAACTAGCGGGGGGGCTTCAGATACGCAGTATTTT.

V and J are TRBV27 and TRBJ2-7, with 7 bases aligning to TRBD1. Germline loops: CDR1 MNHEY, CDR2 SMNVEV (reference sequence). The CDR3 length is 14 residues. J was trimmed by 6 bases and V by 6 bases; bases with no gene match: 11. The CDR3 DNA reads TGTGCCAGCAGAGCGACAGGGATCGGAGGCGAGCAGTACTTC. Protein: CASRATGIGGEQYF.

V is TRBV19 and J is TRBJ2-1; possibly TRBD2 for D (7 bases). V lost 4 bases to trimming and J lost 0 bases, with 19 bases between them. Per the germline V gene, CDR1 is LNHDA and CDR2 is SQIVND (reference sequence). This CDR3 spans 18 amino acids. Here the CDR3 DNA reads TGTGCCAGTAGTACCATTGGGGGGGCGGGGAGCTCCTACAATGAGCAGTTCTTC. As protein: CASSTIGGAGSSYNEQFF.

V is TRBV6-2 or TRBV6-3 and J is TRBJ1-2, with TRBD1 as a possible D gene (5 bases). Trimming took off 5 bases at V and 5 bases at J, with 15 bases between the two ends. The CDR3 contains 14 residues. Germline CDR1 is MNHEY and CDR2 is SVGEGT. CDR3 region: CASSISGPPYGYTF. The CDR3 DNA reads as TGTGCCAGCAGTATCTCAGGGCCACCATATGGCTACACCTTC.

This chain connects TRBV3-1 (or the pseudogene TRBV3-2) to TRBJ1-1; D unclear. CDR3 length equals 14 residues. Germline V CDR1 and CDR2: LGHDT, YNNKEL (reference sequence). Trimming pared 2 bases from V and 1 base from J, leaving 8 bases between. The CDR3 spells CASSQNGRNTEAFF. As DNA, the CDR3 is TGTGCCAGCAGCCAAAACGGGAGGAACACTGAAGCTTTCTTT.

This chain joins TRBV6-4 and TRBJ2-1; D unresolved. CDR1 MRHNA and CDR2 SNTAGT come from the germline V gene. V lost 0 bases and J 8 bases, leaving 14 bases between the germline ends. The length of the CDR3 is 15 residues. The CDR3, as DNA: TGTGCCAGCAGTGACTCAGAAACCGAGGCCCATGAGCAGTTCTTC. This translates into CASSDSETEAHEQFF.

This rearrangement joins TRBV28 to TRBJ1-2; TRBD1 might be the D (5 bases). The CDR3 contains 16 residues. V lost 2 bases, J lost 5 bases, and 18 bases lay in between. Germline CDR1 MDHEN, CDR2 SYDVKM. The CDR3 DNA is TGTGCCAGCAGTTTAACGGTGGGACTATTTACATATGGCTACACCTTC. Translated: CASSLTVGLFTYGYTF.

This clone was counted only a few times. V usage is TRBV15 and J usage is TRBJ2-1, with 9 bases aligning to TRBD2. There are 17 residues in the CDR3. The germline gives CDR1 LNHNV, CDR2 YYDKDF (reference sequence). With V trimmed by 0 bases and J by 7 bases, 10 bases remained unmatched. This CDR3 is CATSRDPAGGFRNEQFF. DNA for the CDR3: TGTGCCACCAGCAGAGACCCTGCGGGGGGGTTTAGGAATGAGCAGTTCTTC.

The genes are TRBV5-4 and TRBJ1-1, with unresolved D. This CDR3 contains 13 residues. Per germline, CDR1 SGHNT and CDR2 YYREEE (reference sequence). V was trimmed by 2 bases and J by 4 bases, leaving 9 bases between them. The CDR3 coding sequence is TGTGCCAGCAGCTTAAGGGAGGGCACTGAAGCTTTCTTT. This gives the protein CASSLREGTEAFF.

With regard to this clone: Mismatch with germline at one junction end may stem from a read error. This CDR3 is CASSEDRNTEAFF. DNA for the CDR3: TGTGCCAGCAGCGAAGACAGGAACACTGAAGCTTTCTTT. This chain joins TRBV2 and TRBJ1-1; TRBD1 is a possible D gene (5 bases). Germline-derived CDR1 and CDR2 are SNHLY and FYNNEI. The CDR3 totals 13 residues.

This chain links TRBV25-1 with TRBJ2-5, with a weak D call TRBD1 (5 bases). This CDR3 comprises 13 residues. Trimming removed 2 bases at V and 7 bases at J, with 11 bases between. Germline V gene data show CDR1 as MGHDK and CDR2 as SYGVNS. The CDR3 sequence is CASSENQGRTQYF. CDR3 DNA sequence: TGTGCCAGCAGTGAAAACCAGGGTAGGACCCAGTACTTC.

This chain joins TRBV15 and TRBJ1-1, with TRBD1 matching over 7 bases. The V gene end was trimmed by 0 bases and the J gene end by 0 bases; junction bases not matched to a gene: 4. CDR1 and CDR2 from the germline V gene are LNHNV and YYDKDF (reference sequence). The CDR3 has 16 residues. CDR3 in DNA: TGTGCCACCAGCAGAGAAACAGGGGCGATGAACACTGAAGCTTTCTTT. Translated: CATSRETGAMNTEAFF.

This clone occurred many times. The chain combines TRBV4-2 with TRBJ2-2, with a possible D match to TRBD1 (6 bases). Germline CDR1 is LGHNA and CDR2 is YNFKEQ. This CDR3 comprises 18 residues. Trimming shortened V by 3 bases and J by 1 base, and 18 bases separated the two germline ends. The CDR3 sequence: CASSQLTEGHENTGELFF. The CDR3 DNA reads TGTGCCAGCAGCCAGTTAACCGAGGGACACGAGAACACCGGGGAGCTGTTTTTT.

The V and J genes are TRBV28 and TRBJ2-3, with D maybe TRBD1 (7 bases). The germline gives CDR1 MDHEN, CDR2 SYDVKM. The CDR3 is made up of 14 amino acids. V gave up 5 bases and J gave up 3 bases, with 12 bases separating them. The CDR3 bases are TGTGCCAGCAGTACACAGGGGAGGACAGATACGCAGTATTTT. It encodes CASSTQGRTDTQYF.